The 32 T cell receptor beta chains in this list originate from one sample, sequenced in a study of beta chain features in type 1 diabetes. Study findings and constraints: Type 1 diabetes patients had moderately but significantly shorter TCRB CDR3s in all four CD4+ subsets.

These receptors' targets are unknown. Expressed TCRB transcripts were sequenced because the entire RNA isolate underwent reverse transcription. Assay: immunoSEQ multiplex PCR; the TCRdb copy retains only in-frame clones and omits some. The sample lists roughly 180,000 clones, approximately 7.8% seen once, with 0.94% in the top ten. The sample comprised central memory CD4+ T cells from blood. These receptors all stem from a woman aged 40 to 50 with type 1 diabetes.

The CDR3 nucleotides read TGTGCCAGCAGCTTGGGCAGGGACCAAGAGACCCAGTACTTC. As protein: CASSLGRDQETQYF. The chain employs TRBV5-4 and TRBJ2-5; a weak D match, TRBD1 (5 bases). Trimming took off 0 bases at V and 0 bases at J, with 6 bases between the two ends. CDR1 and CDR2 (germline): SGHNT, YYREEE (reference sequence). The CDR3 contains 14 residues.

This clone has more than one count but fewer than ten. The chain employs TRBV28 and TRBJ1-1; no definite D call. Trimming pared 4 bases from V and 1 base from J, leaving 7 bases between. The CDR3 totals 13 residues. CDR1 and CDR2 from the germline V gene are MDHEN and SYDVKM. Here the CDR3 DNA reads TGTGCCAGCAGTTCCCCTCCGAACACTGAAGCTTTCTTT. This translates into CASSSPPNTEAFF.

This clone has just a few counts. J is TRBJ2-7 and V is TRBV29-1; the D is unclear. Germline CDR1 is SQVTM and CDR2 is ANQGSEA. Trimming pared 4 bases from V and 7 bases from J, leaving 14 bases between. The CDR3 length is 12 residues. The chain's CDR3 is CSVGHLEREQYF. The CDR3 DNA follows: TGCAGCGTTGGCCACCTAGAACGGGAGCAGTACTTC.

This clone has at least ten counts. The chain uses TRBV29-1 and TRBJ2-7, with TRBD1 matching 7 bases. V dropped 6 bases and J dropped 4; count of bases not matched to a gene: 6. Germline loops: CDR1 SQVTM, CDR2 ANQGSEA. The CDR3 spans 12 residues. The CDR3 is CSVRTGIYEQYF. The CDR3 DNA follows: TGCAGCGTAAGGACAGGAATATACGAGCAGTACTTC.

This clone was found a few times. The chain carries TRBV14 and TRBJ2-6; TRBD2 agrees at 11 bases. In germline, CDR1 is SGHDN, CDR2 FVKESK. The CDR3 is 18 residues long. Unmatched junction bases numbered 4, after V lost 3 bases and J lost 0 bases. The CDR3 nucleotides are TGTGCCAGCAGCCAGTACGGGACTAGCGGCTCTGGGGCCAACGTCCTGACTTTC. Its protein is CASSQYGTSGSGANVLTF.

This clone showed up just a few times. V is TRBV2 and J is TRBJ1-1, with D perhaps matching TRBD1 (6 bases). CDR3 length equals 14 residues. Deletions cut 7 bases from V and 1 base from J, with 13 bases between. Looked up from germline, CDR1 is SNHLY and CDR2 is FYNNEI. This CDR3 reads CASTPGHRNTEAFF. CDR3 DNA sequence: TGTGCCAGCACTCCGGGACATCGGAACACTGAAGCTTTCTTT.

The chain joins TRBV25-1 to TRBJ2-1; 8 positions agree with TRBD2. The CDR3 runs to 14 residues. The V and J ends lost 7 bases and 7 bases, in that order; junction bases with no gene match: 9. Germline assignment: CDR1 MGHDK and CDR2 SYGVNS. This CDR3 is CASTPGGRGNEQFF. The CDR3 DNA is TGTGCCAGCACCCCGGGGGGGAGGGGGAATGAGCAGTTCTTC.

CDR3 amino acids: CASSLYGRGSTGTEAFF. CDR3 DNA sequence: TGTGCCAGCAGTTTATACGGCCGAGGGAGCACGGGGACTGAAGCTTTCTTT. This chain joins TRBV27 and TRBJ1-1; no clear D. The CDR3 is made up of 17 amino acids. With 1 base removed from V and 5 bases from J, the gap between germline ends came to 20 bases. Germline CDR1 MNHEY, CDR2 SMNVEV (reference sequence).

The chain uses TRBV4-2 and TRBJ1-6; D is uncertain. The length of the CDR3 is 16 residues. V was shortened by 0 bases and J by 8 bases, with 14 bases between the two germline ends. Germline V lookup: CDR1 LGHNA, CDR2 YNFKEQ. The CDR3 reads CASSQEPAAEDSPLHF. In nucleotides, the CDR3 is TGTGCCAGCAGCCAAGAACCGGCGGCGGAGGATTCACCCCTCCACTTT.

The rearrangement joins TRBV7-2 to TRBJ2-4, with D unresolved. V was pared by 1 base and J by 8 bases, with 3 bases between. Germline V gene lookup returns CDR1 SGHTA and CDR2 FQGNSA. The CDR3 length is 11 residues. CDR3 in DNA: TGTGCCAGCAGCTTAGGCGACATTCAGTACTTC. It translates to CASSLGDIQYF.

The genes are TRBV19 and TRBJ2-6, with D possibly TRBD1 on 6 matching bases. V dropped 4 bases and J dropped 2 bases, with 18 bases sitting between them. Germline-derived CDR1 and CDR2 are LNHDA and SQIVND (reference sequence). The CDR3 covers 18 residues. The CDR3 here is CASSKGTGKGTGANVLTF. The DNA of the CDR3 is TGTGCCAGTAGTAAAGGTACAGGGAAAGGTACTGGGGCCAACGTCCTGACTTTC. Drawing the rest from reference TRBV19 and TRBJ2-6, the complete variable domain is DGGITQSPKYLFRKEGQNVTLSCEQNLNHDAMYWYRQDPGQGLRLIYYSQIVNDFQKGDIAEGYSVSREKKESFPLTVTSAQKNPTAFYLCASSKGTGKGTGANVLTFGAGSRLTVL.

This clone was recorded at least ten times. V usage is TRBV2 and J usage is TRBJ2-1, with 7 bases aligning to TRBD1. The germline CDR1 and CDR2 sequences are SNHLY and FYNNEI. This CDR3 is 10 amino acids long. Trimming cost V 6 bases and J 12 bases; bases outside gene matches: 2. The CDR3 nucleotides are TGTGCCAGCAGGAGGGACAGGCAGTTCTTC. Its protein is CASRRDRQFF.

This clone was counted a few times. This CDR3 is also generated by other DNA sequences in the sample. V is TRBV5-4 and J is TRBJ2-5, with 11 bases fitting TRBD2. CDR3 size: 15 residues. CDR1 is SGHNT and CDR2 is YYREEE in the germline V gene (reference sequence). V was clipped by 1 base and J by 3 bases; unmatched bases: 2. The CDR3 sequence: CASSLRSGGEETQYF. DNA for the CDR3: TGTGCCAGCAGCTTGCGTAGCGGGGGGGAAGAGACCCAGTACTTC.

The chain joins TRBV27 to TRBJ2-7; no clear D. V was shortened by 2 bases and J by 1 base, with 6 bases between the two germline ends. This CDR3 is 13 amino acids long. CDR1 and CDR2 (germline): MNHEY, SMNVEV (reference sequence). This CDR3 is CASSLAGSYEQYF. The CDR3 nucleotides read TGTGCCAGCAGTTTAGCAGGATCCTACGAGCAGTACTTC.

The V and J genes are TRBV4-3 and TRBJ2-5; a weak D match, TRBD2 (5 bases). Germline-derived CDR1 and CDR2 are LGHNA and YSLEER. V was shortened by 4 bases and J by 4 bases, with 16 bases between the two germline ends. CDR3 length: 15 amino acids. In DNA form, the CDR3 reads TGCGCCAGCAGCCTTAGTGAGGGAGTAGGAGAGACCCAGTACTTC. Its protein product is CASSLSEGVGETQYF.

The gene calls are TRBV5-4 and TRBJ1-5, with TRBD1 identical over 8 bases. The CDR3 runs 16 residues. CDR1 and CDR2 from the germline V gene are SGHNT and YYREEE (reference sequence). V was clipped by 2 bases and J by 4 bases; unmatched bases: 8. CDR3 sequence: CASSFFTGQGNQPQHF. The DNA for the CDR3 is TGTGCCAGCAGCTTTTTTACCGGACAGGGAAATCAGCCCCAGCATTTT.

V usage is TRBV7-9 and J usage is TRBJ1-1; D gene ambiguous. V lost 2 bases and J 4 bases, leaving 11 bases between the germline ends. The length of the CDR3 is 14 residues. CDR1 and CDR2 (germline): SEHNR, FQNEAQ (reference sequence). As DNA, the CDR3 is TGTGCCAGCAGCTTAATGCACGGTACCACTGAAGCTTTCTTT. It encodes CASSLMHGTTEAFF.

This clone was found a few times. CDR3 nucleotide sequence: TGTGCCAGCAGCTCACCAGCCCCAGGACAGGCCCGCGAGCAGTACTTC. Encoded protein: CASSSPAPGQAREQYF. This chain joins TRBV7-6 and TRBJ2-7; 7 bases match TRBD1. Germline V gene lookup returns CDR1 SGHVS and CDR2 FNYEAQ. This CDR3 contains 16 residues. After removal of 4 bases from V and 6 bases from J, the junction contained 15 bases not matched to a gene. The whole variable domain, filled in from reference TRBV7-6 and TRBJ2-7, reads GAGVSQSPRYKVTKRGQDVALRCDPISGHVSLYWYRQALGQGPEFLTYFNYEAQQDKSGLPNDRFSAERPEGSISTLTIQRTEQRDSAMYRCASSSPAPGQAREQYFGPGTRLTVT.

This chain joins TRBV28 and TRBJ2-6, with TRBD1 identical over 12 bases. The CDR3 is 17 amino acids. The germline V gene has CDR1 MDHEN and CDR2 SYDVKM. V lost 10 bases to trimming and J lost 4 bases; unmatched junction nucleotides: 11. CDR3 region: CATRPGQGAPGANVLTF. For the CDR3, the DNA is TGTGCCACCCGTCCGGGACAGGGGGCGCCGGGGGCCAACGTCCTGACTTTC.

Many counts were recorded for this clone. This chain joins TRBV18 and TRBJ1-1; 9 bases line up with TRBD1. The germline V gene encodes CDR1 KGHSH and CDR2 LQKENI. The CDR3 extends over 15 amino acids. With V trimmed by 5 bases and J by 0 bases, 4 bases remained unmatched. The CDR3 sequence is CASSAGTGMNTEAFF. CDR3 nucleotide sequence: TGTGCCAGCTCAGCCGGGACAGGGATGAACACTGAAGCTTTCTTT.

This clone was detected ten times or more. The chain joins TRBV5-1 to TRBJ2-1, with 7 bases aligning to TRBD1. Trimming took 0 bases from V and 3 from J; bases not matched to a gene: 0. This CDR3 has 14 amino acids. Germline V gives CDR1 SGHRS, CDR2 YFSETQ. Written as DNA, the CDR3 is TGCGCCAGCAGCTTGGGGACAGGCTACAATGAGCAGTTCTTC. It yields the protein CASSLGTGYNEQFF.

This clone was seen only a few times. In nucleotides, the CDR3 is TGTGCCAGCATCCCGACCTTCGGCAGGCTCTATGGCTACACCTTC. Its protein is CASIPTFGRLYGYTF. V usage is TRBV28 and J usage is TRBJ1-2; D remains ambiguous. V shed 7 bases and J shed 4 bases, with 19 bases lying between them. The germline CDR1 and CDR2 sequences are MDHEN and SYDVKM. This CDR3 is built from 15 residues.

This chain joins TRBV9 and TRBJ2-1; 7 bases fit TRBD1. This CDR3 region has 15 residues. V lost 4 bases and J lost 5; bases outside the gene matches: 9. Per the germline V gene, CDR1 is SGDLS and CDR2 is YYNGEE. Here the CDR3 reads CASSPRGQSDNEQFF. The CDR3 DNA is TGTGCCAGCAGCCCCCGGGGACAGTCGGACAATGAGCAGTTCTTC.

The chain combines TRBV28 with TRBJ2-7, with TRBD2 matching 10 bases. Germline CDR1 and CDR2: MDHEN and SYDVKM. J gave up 4 bases and V 4 bases, and 4 bases lay outside the gene matches. The CDR3 has 14 amino acids. As DNA, the CDR3 is TGTGCCAGCAGTTCCGGGACTAGCGATTACGAGCAGTACTTC. This encodes CASSSGTSDYEQYF.

This clone was seen at least ten times. Here the CDR3 reads CASSRLDNEQFF. The CDR3 DNA is TGCGCCAGCAGTCGGCTAGATAATGAGCAGTTCTTC. The chain joins TRBV4-1 to TRBJ2-1; D unresolved. V lost 6 bases to trimming and J lost 7 bases, with 10 bases between them. Germline V gene sequence: CDR1 MGHRA, CDR2 YSYEKL. The length of the CDR3 is 12 residues.

The chain employs TRBV6-6 and TRBJ2-3; possibly TRBD2 for D (5 bases). V was cut by 6 bases and J by 8 bases, with 18 bases left in between. There are 14 residues in the CDR3. Germline CDR1 is MNHNY and CDR2 is SVGAGI (reference sequence). The CDR3 protein is CASRAAPDWGTQYF. The CDR3 bases are TGTGCCAGCAGAGCCGCCCCGGACTGGGGTACGCAGTATTTT.

The CDR3 is CASSLETRTAYEQYF. As DNA, the CDR3 is TGTGCCAGCAGCTTAGAAACACGGACAGCCTACGAGCAGTACTTC. The rearrangement links TRBV7-9 to TRBJ2-7; tentative D call: TRBD1 (6 bases). V dropped 1 base and J dropped 2 bases, with 12 bases sitting between them. The CDR3 has 15 residues. Germline assignment: CDR1 SEHNR and CDR2 FQNEAQ (reference sequence).

There are a few counts of this clone. The chain is built from TRBV6-1 and TRBJ2-2, with TRBD2 matching 10 bases. The CDR3 runs 15 residues. The ends lost 2 bases at V and 4 bases at J; junction bases unmatched: 1. Germline V gene lookup returns CDR1 MNHNS and CDR2 SASEGT. CDR3 region: CASSESGRATGELFF. The CDR3 DNA reads as TGTGCCAGCAGTGAAAGCGGGAGGGCCACCGGGGAGCTGTTTTTT.

This clone came up a few times. The chain recombines TRBV6-6 with TRBJ2-7, with 8 bases fitting TRBD1. Trimming cost V 6 bases and J 3 bases; bases outside gene matches: 10. The CDR3 sequence is 15 residues long. CDR1 is MNHNY and CDR2 is SVGAGI in the germline V gene (reference sequence). The CDR3 DNA follows: TGTGCCAGCAGCTTAATACGACAGGGGAACTACGAGCAGTACTTC. Translation gives CASSLIRQGNYEQYF.

This sequence joins TRBV7-2 and TRBJ2-5, with D unclear. Trimming removed 4 bases at V and 4 bases at J, with 10 bases between. CDR1 and CDR2 (germline): SGHTA, FQGNSA. The CDR3 has 13 amino acids. The CDR3 loop is CASSSTLGETQYF. The CDR3 DNA sequence: TGTGCCAGCAGCTCGACATTGGGAGAGACCCAGTACTTC.

This sequence joins TRBV28 and TRBJ2-5, with 7 bases aligning to TRBD1. Near its end, the DNA agrees better with TRBJ2-7, so the J call may be wrong. The CDR3 totals 13 residues. Germline loops: CDR1 MDHEN, CDR2 SYDVKM. CDR3 DNA: TGTGCCAGCAGTCGACAGGGACGGTACGAGCAGTACTTC. Translation: CASSRQGRYEQYF.

The chain combines TRBV30 with TRBJ1-1; D remains ambiguous. V was trimmed by 4 bases and J by 7 bases, leaving 16 bases between them. The CDR3 totals 13 residues. Germline CDR1 reads GTSNPN; CDR2 reads SVGIG (reference sequence). For the CDR3, the DNA is TGTGCCTGGACATCTTCGGAGACCGGTGAAGCTTTCTTT. It codes for CAWTSSETGEAFF.